This TCR beta chain derives from a study of Graves' ophthalmopathy and Graves' hyperthyroidism. About the study: Peripheral blood was gathered at first diagnosis, ahead of any treatment whatsoever. Regarding the study as a whole: Most thyroid-expanded clonotypes exceeding 0.001 frequency were also found in blood.

This CDR3 comprises 17 residues. The V gene's germline CDR1 is SNHLY and CDR2 FYNNEI. V lost 6 bases, J lost 0 bases, and 11 bases stayed unmatched. From RNA, the CDR3 regions of TCR beta chains were amplified and sequenced. HTBI-primed RT-PCR formed the first round, and a multiplex PCR formed the second. MiXCR was run by TCRdb on the multiplex PCR reads, yielding one entry per CDR3 protein. The sample records about 740,000 distinct CDR3 sequences, 35% to 50% being singletons. Details on this clonotype: What it recognizes is unknown.

The TCR sequence derives from an adult man with Graves' ophthalmopathy. The material sequenced was peripheral blood. The rearrangement links TRBV2 to TRBJ1-5; 7 bases are shared with TRBD1. CDR3 nucleotides: TGTGCCAGCAGCTGGTCGGAGGGACAGTATAGCAATCAGCCCCAGCATTTT. This gives the protein CASSWSEGQYSNQPQHF.